This T cell receptor (beta chain) was captured by sequencing in a study of T cell responses to AZD1222 COVID-19 vaccine. The study, taken as a whole, reports: With two AZD1222 doses given, Spike-specific TCR breadth and depth both rose.

Notes on this clone: The antigen is not known.

The repertoire was sequenced with immunoSEQ multiplex PCR; TCRdb's copy has only in-frame clones and lacks some. The table lists about 120,000 clones, over 75% of them singletons. This TCR derives from an adult in good health. The material was peripheral blood, obtained on day 0 of AZD1222 vaccination.

This CDR3 is CASSDFGSPYQETQYF. The CDR3 DNA reads as TGTGCCAGCAGTGATTTTGGGTCCCCCTACCAAGAGACCCAGTACTTC. The V and J genes are TRBV2 and TRBJ2-5; no firm D call. This CDR3 is 16 amino acids long. Looked up from germline, CDR1 is SNHLY and CDR2 is FYNNEI. Trimming took off 3 bases at V and 0 bases at J, with 14 bases between the two ends.